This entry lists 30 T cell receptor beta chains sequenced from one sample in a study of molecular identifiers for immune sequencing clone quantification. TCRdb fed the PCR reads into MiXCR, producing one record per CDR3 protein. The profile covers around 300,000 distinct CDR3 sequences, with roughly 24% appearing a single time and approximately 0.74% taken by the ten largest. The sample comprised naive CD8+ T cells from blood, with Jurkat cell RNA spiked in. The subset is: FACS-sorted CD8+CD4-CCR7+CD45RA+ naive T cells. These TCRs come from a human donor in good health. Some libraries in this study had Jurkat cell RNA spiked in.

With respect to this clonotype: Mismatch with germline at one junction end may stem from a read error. The CDR3 DNA is TGCACCAGCAGTGGACAGTCCTCTGGAAACACCATATATTTT. This encodes CTSSGQSSGNTIYF. The rearrangement uses TRBV10-2 and TRBJ1-3, with a possible D match to TRBD1 (6 bases). The CDR3 extends over 14 amino acids. Germline CDR1 and CDR2: WSHSY and SAAADI.

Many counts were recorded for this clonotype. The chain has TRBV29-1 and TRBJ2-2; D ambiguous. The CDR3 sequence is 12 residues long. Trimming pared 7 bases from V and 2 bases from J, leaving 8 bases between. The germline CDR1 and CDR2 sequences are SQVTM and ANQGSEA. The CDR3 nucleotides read TGCAGCGCCATCAGTAACACCGGGGAGCTGTTTTTT. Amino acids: CSAISNTGELFF.

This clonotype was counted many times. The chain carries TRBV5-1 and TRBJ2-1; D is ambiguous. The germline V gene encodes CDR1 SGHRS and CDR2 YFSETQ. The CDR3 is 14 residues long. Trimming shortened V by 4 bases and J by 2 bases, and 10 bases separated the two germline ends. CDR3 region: CASSPDPAYNEQFF. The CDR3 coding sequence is TGCGCCAGCAGCCCGGACCCGGCCTACAATGAGCAGTTCTTC.

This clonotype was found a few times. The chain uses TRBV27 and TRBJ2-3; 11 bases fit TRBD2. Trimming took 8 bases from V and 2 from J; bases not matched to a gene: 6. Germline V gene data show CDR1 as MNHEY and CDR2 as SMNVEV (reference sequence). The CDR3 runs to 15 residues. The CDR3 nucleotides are TGTGCCAGCTCTTATAGCGGGGGGGTCACAGATACGCAGTATTTT. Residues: CASSYSGGVTDTQYF.

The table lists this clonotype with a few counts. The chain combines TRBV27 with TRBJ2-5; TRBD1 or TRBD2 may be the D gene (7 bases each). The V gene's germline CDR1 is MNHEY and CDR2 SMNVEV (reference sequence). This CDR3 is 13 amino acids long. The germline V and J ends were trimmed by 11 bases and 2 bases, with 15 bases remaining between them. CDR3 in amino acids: CAGAGQIQETQYF. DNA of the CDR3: TGTGCCGGAGCGGGACAGATACAAGAGACCCAGTACTTC.

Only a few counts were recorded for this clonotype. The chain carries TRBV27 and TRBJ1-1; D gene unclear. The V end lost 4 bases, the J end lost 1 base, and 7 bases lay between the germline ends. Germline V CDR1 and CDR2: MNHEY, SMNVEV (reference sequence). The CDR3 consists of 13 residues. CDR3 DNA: TGTGCCAGCAGTTACAAGGAGAACACTGAAGCTTTCTTT. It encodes CASSYKENTEAFF.

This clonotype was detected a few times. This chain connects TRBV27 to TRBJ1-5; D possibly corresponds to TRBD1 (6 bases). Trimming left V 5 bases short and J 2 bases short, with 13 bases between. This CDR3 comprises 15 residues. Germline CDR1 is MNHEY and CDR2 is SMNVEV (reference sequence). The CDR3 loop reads CASSVGAHGNQPQHF. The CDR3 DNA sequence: TGTGCCAGCAGTGTGGGGGCGCATGGCAATCAGCCCCAGCATTTT.

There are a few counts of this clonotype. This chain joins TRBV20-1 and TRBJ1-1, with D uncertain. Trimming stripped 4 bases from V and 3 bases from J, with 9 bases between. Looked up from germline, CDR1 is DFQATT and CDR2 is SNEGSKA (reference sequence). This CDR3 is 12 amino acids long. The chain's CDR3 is CSAIAGYTEAFF. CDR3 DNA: TGCAGTGCTATCGCTGGGTACACTGAAGCTTTCTTT.

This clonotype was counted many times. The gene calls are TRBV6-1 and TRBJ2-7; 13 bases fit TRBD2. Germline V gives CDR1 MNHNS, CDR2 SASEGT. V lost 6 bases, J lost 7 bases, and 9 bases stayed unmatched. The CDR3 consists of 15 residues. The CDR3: CASRPGTSGMGEQYF. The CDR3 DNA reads TGTGCCAGCAGACCCGGGACTAGCGGGATGGGGGAGCAGTACTTC.

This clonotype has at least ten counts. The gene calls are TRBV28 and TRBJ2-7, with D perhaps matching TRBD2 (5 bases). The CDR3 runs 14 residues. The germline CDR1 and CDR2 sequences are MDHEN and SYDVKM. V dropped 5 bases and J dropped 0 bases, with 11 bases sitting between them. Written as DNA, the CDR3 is TGTGCCAGCAGTCCAGGACTGAGCTCCTACGAGCAGTACTTC. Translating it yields CASSPGLSSYEQYF. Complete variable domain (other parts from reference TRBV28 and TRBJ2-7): DVKVTQSSRYLVKRTGEKVFLECVQDMDHENMFWYRQDPGLGLRLIYFSYDVKMKEKGDIPEGYSVSREKKERFSLILESASTNQTSMYLCASSPGLSSYEQYFGPGTRLTVT.

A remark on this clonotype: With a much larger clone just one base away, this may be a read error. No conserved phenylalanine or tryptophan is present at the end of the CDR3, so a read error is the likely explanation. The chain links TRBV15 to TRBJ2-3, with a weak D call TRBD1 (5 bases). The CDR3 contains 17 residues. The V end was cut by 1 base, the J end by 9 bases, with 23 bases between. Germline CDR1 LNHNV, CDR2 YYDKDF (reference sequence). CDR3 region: CATSRVARGAVSVTQYS. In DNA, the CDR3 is TGTGCCACCAGCAGAGTCGCTAGGGGCGCGGTATCTGTGACGCAGTATTCT.

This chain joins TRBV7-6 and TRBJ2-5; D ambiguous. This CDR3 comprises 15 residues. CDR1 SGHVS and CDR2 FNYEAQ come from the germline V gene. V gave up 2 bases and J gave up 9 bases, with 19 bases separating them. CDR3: CASSLWAAEQAPQYF. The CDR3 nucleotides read TGTGCCAGCAGCTTATGGGCAGCCGAACAAGCGCCCCAGTACTTC.

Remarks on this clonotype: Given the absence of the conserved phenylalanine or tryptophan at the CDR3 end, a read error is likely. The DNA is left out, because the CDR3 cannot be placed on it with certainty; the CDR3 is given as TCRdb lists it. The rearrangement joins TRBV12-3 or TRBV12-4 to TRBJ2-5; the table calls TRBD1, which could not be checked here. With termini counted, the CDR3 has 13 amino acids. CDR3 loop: CASGLGGWETQNL.

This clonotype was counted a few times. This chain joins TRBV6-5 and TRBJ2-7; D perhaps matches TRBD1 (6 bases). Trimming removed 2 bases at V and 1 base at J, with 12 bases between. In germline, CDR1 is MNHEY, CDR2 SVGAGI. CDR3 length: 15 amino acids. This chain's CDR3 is CASSYGAGASYEQYF. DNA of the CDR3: TGTGCCAGCAGTTACGGGGCAGGGGCGTCCTACGAGCAGTACTTC.

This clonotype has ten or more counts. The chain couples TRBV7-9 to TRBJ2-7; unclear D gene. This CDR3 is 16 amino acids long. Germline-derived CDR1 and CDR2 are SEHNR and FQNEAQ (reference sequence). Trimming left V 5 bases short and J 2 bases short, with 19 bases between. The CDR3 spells CASSGRMGFRAYEQYF. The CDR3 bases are TGTGCCAGCAGCGGACGAATGGGGTTTAGGGCCTACGAGCAGTACTTC.

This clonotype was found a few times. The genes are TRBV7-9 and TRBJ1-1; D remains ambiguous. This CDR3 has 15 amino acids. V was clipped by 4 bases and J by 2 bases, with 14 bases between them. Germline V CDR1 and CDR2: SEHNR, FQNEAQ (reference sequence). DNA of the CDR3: TGTGCCAGCAGCTACCCCCCGGACGGAAACACTGAAGCTTTCTTT. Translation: CASSYPPDGNTEAFF. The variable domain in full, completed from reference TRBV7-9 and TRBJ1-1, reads DTGVSQNPRHKITKRGQNVTFRCDPISEHNRLYWYRQTLGQGPEFLTYFQNEAQLEKSRLLSDRFSAERPKGSFSTLEIQRTEQGDSAMYLCASSYPPDGNTEAFFGQGTRLTVV.

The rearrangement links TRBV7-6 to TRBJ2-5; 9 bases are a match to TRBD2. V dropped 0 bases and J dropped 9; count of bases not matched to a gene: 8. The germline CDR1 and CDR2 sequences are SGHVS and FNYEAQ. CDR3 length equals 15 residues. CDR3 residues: CASSLASGGPAAQYF. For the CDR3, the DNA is TGTGCCAGCAGCTTAGCTAGCGGGGGACCCGCGGCCCAGTACTTC.

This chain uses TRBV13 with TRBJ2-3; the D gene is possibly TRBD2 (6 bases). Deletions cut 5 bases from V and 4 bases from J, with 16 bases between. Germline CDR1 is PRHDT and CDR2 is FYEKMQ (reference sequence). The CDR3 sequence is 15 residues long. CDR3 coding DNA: TGTGCCAGCAGCCCGGAGGGTCTGGGGGCAGATACGCAGTATTTT. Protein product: CASSPEGLGADTQYF. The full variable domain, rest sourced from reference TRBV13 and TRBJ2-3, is AAGVIQSPRHLIKEKRETATLKCYPIPRHDTVYWYQQGPGQDPQFLISFYEKMQSDKGSIPDRFSAQQFSDYHSELNMSSLELGDSALYFCASSPEGLGADTQYFGPGTRLTVL.

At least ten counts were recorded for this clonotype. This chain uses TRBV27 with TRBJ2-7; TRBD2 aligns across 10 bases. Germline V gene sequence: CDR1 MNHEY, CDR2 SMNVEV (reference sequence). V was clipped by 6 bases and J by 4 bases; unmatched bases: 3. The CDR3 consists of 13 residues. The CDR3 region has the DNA TGTGCCAGCAGCTTAGCGGGGGGTTACGAGCAGTACTTC. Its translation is CASSLAGGYEQYF.

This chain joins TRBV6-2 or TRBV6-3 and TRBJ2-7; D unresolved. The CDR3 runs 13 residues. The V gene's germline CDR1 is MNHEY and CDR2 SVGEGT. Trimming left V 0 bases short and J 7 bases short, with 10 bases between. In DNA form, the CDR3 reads TGTGCCAGCAGTTACTCTCGACAAATTGAGCAGTACTTC. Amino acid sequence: CASSYSRQIEQYF.

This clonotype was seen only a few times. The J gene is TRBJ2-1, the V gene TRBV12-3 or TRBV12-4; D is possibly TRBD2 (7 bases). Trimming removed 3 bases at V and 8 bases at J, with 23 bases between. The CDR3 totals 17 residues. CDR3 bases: TGTGCCAGCAGTTTTTCCATTTACGGGGGGCAGTTCGATGAGCAGTTCTTC. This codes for CASSFSIYGGQFDEQFF.

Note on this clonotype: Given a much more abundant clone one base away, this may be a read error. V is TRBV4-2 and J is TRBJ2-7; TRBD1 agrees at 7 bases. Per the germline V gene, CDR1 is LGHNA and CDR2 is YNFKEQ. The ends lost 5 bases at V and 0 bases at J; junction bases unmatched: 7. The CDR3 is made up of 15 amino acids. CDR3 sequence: CASSVTGTVSYEQYF. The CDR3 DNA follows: TGTGCCAGCAGCGTGACTGGGACAGTCTCCTACGAGCAGTACTTC.

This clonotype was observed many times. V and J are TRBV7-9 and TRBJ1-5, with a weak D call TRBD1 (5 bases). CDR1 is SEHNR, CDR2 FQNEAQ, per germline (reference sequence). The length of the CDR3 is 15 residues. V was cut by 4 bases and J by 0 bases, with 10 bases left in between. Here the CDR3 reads CASSSDIDSNQPQHF. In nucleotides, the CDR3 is TGTGCCAGCAGCTCGGACATAGATAGCAATCAGCCCCAGCATTTT.

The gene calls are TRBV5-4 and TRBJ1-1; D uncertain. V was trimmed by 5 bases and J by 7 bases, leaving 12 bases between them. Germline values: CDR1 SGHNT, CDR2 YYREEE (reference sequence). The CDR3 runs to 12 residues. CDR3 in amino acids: CASRINSNEAFF. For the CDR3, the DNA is TGTGCCAGCAGGATCAACAGCAATGAAGCTTTCTTT.

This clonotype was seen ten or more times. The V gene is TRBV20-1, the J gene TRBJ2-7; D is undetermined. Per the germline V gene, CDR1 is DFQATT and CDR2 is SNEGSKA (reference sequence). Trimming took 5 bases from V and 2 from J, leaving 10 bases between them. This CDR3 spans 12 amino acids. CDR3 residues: CSAAPGPYEQYF. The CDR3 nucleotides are TGCAGTGCTGCCCCGGGCCCCTACGAGCAGTACTTC.

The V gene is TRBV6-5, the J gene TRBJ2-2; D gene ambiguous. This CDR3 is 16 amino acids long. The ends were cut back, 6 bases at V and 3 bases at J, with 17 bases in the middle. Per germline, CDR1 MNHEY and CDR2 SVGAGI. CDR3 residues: CASSRQGGWDTGELFF. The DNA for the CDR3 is TGTGCCAGCAGCCGGCAAGGCGGTTGGGACACCGGGGAGCTGTTTTTT.

The DNA for the CDR3 is TGCAGCGTCGCCACAATTGAGGGCACGCAGTATTTT. Its protein product is CSVATIEGTQYF. The chain has TRBV29-1 and TRBJ2-3; maybe TRBD2 (5 bases). Trimming took off 6 bases at V and 9 bases at J, with 16 bases between the two ends. The V gene's germline CDR1 is SQVTM and CDR2 ANQGSEA. CDR3 length equals 12 residues.

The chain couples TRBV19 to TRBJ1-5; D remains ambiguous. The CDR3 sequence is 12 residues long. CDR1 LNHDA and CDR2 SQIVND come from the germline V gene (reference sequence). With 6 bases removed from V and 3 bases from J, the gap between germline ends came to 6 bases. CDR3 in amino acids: CASRRSNQPQHF. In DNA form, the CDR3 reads TGTGCCAGTAGGCGTTCCAATCAGCCCCAGCATTTT.

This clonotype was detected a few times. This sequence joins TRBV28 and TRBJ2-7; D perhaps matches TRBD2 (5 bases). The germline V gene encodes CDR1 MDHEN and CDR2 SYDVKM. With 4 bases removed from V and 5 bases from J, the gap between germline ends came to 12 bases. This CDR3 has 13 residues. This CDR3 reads CASSSYTRDEQYF. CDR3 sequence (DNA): TGTGCCAGCAGTTCCTATACTAGAGACGAGCAGTACTTC.

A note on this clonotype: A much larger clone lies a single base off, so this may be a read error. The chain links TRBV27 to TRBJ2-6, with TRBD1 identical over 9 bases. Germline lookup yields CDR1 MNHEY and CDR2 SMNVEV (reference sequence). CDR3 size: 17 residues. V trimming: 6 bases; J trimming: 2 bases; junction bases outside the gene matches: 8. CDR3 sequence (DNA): TGTGCCAGCAGAGACACAGGGGGCTATACTGGGGCCAACGTCCTGACTTTC. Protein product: CASRDTGGYTGANVLTF.